The following is a T cell receptor beta chain sequence with its context. The antigen is unknown. One entry per CDR3 protein results from TCRdb running MiXCR on the 5' RACE reads. The data hold 45,000 to 55,000 distinct CDR3 sequences, with about 5.8% observed a single time. These data belong to a study of spatial heterogeneity in lung cancer. The study, taken as a whole, reports: Tumor TCRs that were ubiquitous and expanded showed up in blood more at resection than follow-up.

Sample time point: sample taken at primary tumor resection. The V and J ends lost 5 bases and 3 bases, in that order; junction bases with no gene match: 10. Germline-derived CDR1 and CDR2 are MNHEY and SVGEGT. CDR3 length: 16 residues. The source is a male donor with early-stage non-small cell lung cancer. This material consisted of PBMCs, taken at surgery. V is TRBV6-2 or TRBV6-3 and J is TRBJ2-7; 10 nucleotides line up with TRBD2. The CDR3 is CASSQGLAGVLYEQYF. Written as DNA, the CDR3 is TGTGCCAGCAGTCAAGGTCTAGCGGGAGTTCTCTACGAGCAGTACTTC.